The 15 T cell receptor beta chains presented below share a single source sample, sequenced in a study of blood T cell repertoires in COVID-19. Method: immunoSEQ multiplex PCR; TCRdb's copy keeps in-frame clones and lacks some. The sample holds around 480,000 clones, approximately 90% seen once. Material for sequencing was peripheral blood. The receptors stem from a woman aged 45-59 years with COVID-19, enrolled during active disease.

V and J are TRBV5-4 and TRBJ1-1, with D possibly TRBD1 on 5 matching bases. The CDR3 is 15 residues long. Germline assignment: CDR1 SGHNT and CDR2 YYREEE (reference sequence). Trimming pared 3 bases from V and 2 bases from J, leaving 14 bases between. CDR3 sequence reads: CASSYLQGINTEAFF. CDR3 bases: TGTGCCAGCAGCTACCTCCAGGGAATCAACACTGAAGCTTTCTTT.

Remarks on this clone: The sample has other DNA sequences that encode this CDR3 too. The chain joins TRBV27 to TRBJ1-1; 9 bases map to TRBD1. The CDR3 length is 17 residues. J was trimmed by 0 bases and V by 6 bases; bases with no gene match: 11. Looked up from germline, CDR1 is MNHEY and CDR2 is SMNVEV (reference sequence). The CDR3 reads CASSPGQGLPMNTEAFF. CDR3 bases: TGTGCCAGCAGCCCGGGACAGGGCCTTCCCATGAACACTGAAGCTTTCTTT.

The V call is TRBV9, the J call TRBJ2-3; D possibly corresponds to TRBD2 (6 bases). Trimming stripped 3 bases from V and 2 bases from J, with 13 bases between. The CDR3 has 15 residues. Germline-derived CDR1 and CDR2 are SGDLS and YYNGEE. The CDR3 is CASSGGGIYTDTQYF. The CDR3 DNA follows: TGTGCCAGCAGCGGTGGGGGGATTTACACAGATACGCAGTATTTT.

The chain couples TRBV11-2 to TRBJ2-1; 7 bases line up with TRBD2. The germline CDR1 and CDR2 sequences are SGHAT and FQNNGV. Trimming took 3 bases from V and 3 from J; bases not matched to a gene: 5. The CDR3 spans 15 residues. The CDR3: CASSFNGDYYNEQFF. In DNA, the CDR3 is TGTGCCAGCAGCTTCAACGGGGACTACTACAATGAGCAGTTCTTC.

This chain joins TRBV9 and TRBJ2-1; no clear D gene. The CDR3 loop spans 15 amino acids. Germline CDR1 SGDLS, CDR2 YYNGEE. Trimming took off 4 bases at V and 4 bases at J, with 15 bases between the two ends. The CDR3 sequence is CASSRMTQAYNEQFF. The DNA for the CDR3 is TGTGCCAGCAGCAGAATGACCCAAGCGTACAATGAGCAGTTCTTC.

CDR3 bases: TGTGCCAGCAGCCTCACACAGGGGTCGGATACGCAGTATTTT. Translated: CASSLTQGSDTQYF. This chain connects TRBV7-3 to TRBJ2-3, with 7 bases lining up with TRBD1. The V gene end was trimmed by 5 bases and the J gene end by 6 bases; junction bases not matched to a gene: 8. This CDR3 comprises 14 residues. The germline V gene encodes CDR1 SGHTA and CDR2 FQGTGA.

The genes are TRBV5-1 and TRBJ2-2, with 7 positions matching TRBD2. Germline trimming cut 2 bases from V and 4 bases from J; bases unmatched to any gene: 5. CDR1 is SGHRS and CDR2 is YFSETQ in the germline V gene. CDR3 length: 15 amino acids. The CDR3 loop is CASSFTSSGTGELFF. The CDR3 DNA reads TGCGCCAGCAGCTTTACGTCTAGCGGCACCGGGGAGCTGTTTTTT.

In its sample, this clone was seen a few times. The rearrangement joins TRBV18 to TRBJ2-1; 9 bases are shared with TRBD1. The trim removed 0 bases at V and 10 bases at J, leaving 4 bases unmatched. This CDR3 has 14 residues. Germline V gives CDR1 KGHSH, CDR2 LQKENI. The CDR3 nucleotides read TGTGCCAGCTCACCACCCGAGGGGACAGGGGAGCAGTTCTTC. It yields the protein CASSPPEGTGEQFF.

This rearrangement joins TRBV3-1 (or the pseudogene TRBV3-2) to TRBJ1-3; 7 positions match TRBD1. Germline V gene lookup returns CDR1 LGHDT and CDR2 YNNKEL (reference sequence). CDR3 size: 16 residues. J gave up 2 bases and V 4 bases, and 8 bases lay outside the gene matches. DNA of the CDR3: TGTGCCAGCAGCCCTCGGACAGGTCCGGCTGGAAACACCATATATTTT. It codes for CASSPRTGPAGNTIYF.

Only a few counts were recorded for this clone. The genes are TRBV6-5 and TRBJ1-1; 7 nucleotides line up with TRBD1. V gave up 8 bases and J gave up 4 bases; unmatched junction bases: 1. The germline V gene encodes CDR1 MNHEY and CDR2 SVGAGI. CDR3 length: 11 amino acids. CDR3: CASYRGTEAFF. CDR3 bases: TGTGCCAGCTACAGGGGCACTGAAGCTTTCTTT.

The chain joins TRBV30 to TRBJ1-5, with D unclear. V was shortened by 3 bases and J by 5 bases, with 8 bases between the two germline ends. Looked up from germline, CDR1 is GTSNPN and CDR2 is SVGIG (reference sequence). The CDR3 extends over 12 amino acids. The CDR3: CAWSGQHQPQHF. CDR3 DNA: TGTGCCTGGAGCGGTCAACATCAGCCCCAGCATTTT.

The V gene is TRBV9, the J gene TRBJ2-7; possibly TRBD2 for D (6 bases). The CDR3 is made up of 15 amino acids. The V gene's germline CDR1 is SGDLS and CDR2 YYNGEE. Trimming left V 0 bases short and J 2 bases short, with 12 bases between. The CDR3 loop is CASSVDGGNPYEQYF. The DNA of the CDR3 is TGTGCCAGCAGCGTAGATGGGGGGAATCCCTACGAGCAGTACTTC.

The chain combines TRBV6-5 with TRBJ1-2; D not certain. Germline CDR1 and CDR2: MNHEY and SVGAGI. The CDR3 has 13 amino acids. V was pared by 4 bases and J by 0 bases, with 6 bases between. The DNA for the CDR3 is TGTGCCAGCAGTTCGGGGTCTAACTATGGCTACACCTTC. Its translation: CASSSGSNYGYTF.

This clone was recorded once. The V and J genes are TRBV2 and TRBJ1-3; D may be TRBD1 (5 bases). The CDR3 runs 12 residues. Germline V gives CDR1 SNHLY, CDR2 FYNNEI. V was shortened by 8 bases and J by 8 bases, with 13 bases between the two germline ends. The CDR3 DNA is TGTGCCAGCTCAGTGGAGGGACACACCATATATTTT. This codes for CASSVEGHTIYF.

The V call is TRBV6-1, the J call TRBJ1-1, with 8 bases fitting TRBD1. The CDR3 totals 15 residues. CDR1 and CDR2 (germline): MNHNS, SASEGT. With 1 base clipped from V and 6 bases from J, the junction kept 7 bases outside the gene matches. CDR3 nucleotides: TGTGCCAGCAGTGAAGTCAGATTCAGGGGGCCTGAAGCTTTCTTT. It codes for CASSEVRFRGPEAFF.